One and the same sample provided the 15 T cell receptor beta chains below, sequenced in a study of blood T cell repertoires in COVID-19. Assay used: immunoSEQ multiplex PCR; TCRdb lists only in-frame clones, some missing. The data contain fewer than 350,000 clones, roughly 89% of them seen just once; the ten biggest clones take up around 1.7%. Sequencing was carried out using PBMCs or T cells enriched from blood (not recorded which). These receptors originate from a woman between 18 and 29 years old with acute COVID-19.

This CDR3 reads CSVVAQGNTEAFF. The CDR3 nucleotides are TGCAGCGTTGTCGCACAGGGTAACACTGAAGCTTTCTTT. The V gene is TRBV29-1, the J gene TRBJ1-1; D possibly corresponds to TRBD1 (6 bases). Germline CDR1 and CDR2: SQVTM and ANQGSEA. This CDR3 has 13 amino acids. Trimming shortened V by 4 bases and J by 2 bases, and 11 bases separated the two germline ends.

This chain joins TRBV18 and TRBJ2-7; 11 bases align to TRBD1. V dropped 3 bases and J dropped 7; count of bases not matched to a gene: 2. The CDR3 runs 13 residues. The germline gives CDR1 KGHSH, CDR2 LQKENI. The CDR3 region is CASSPGTGGEQYF. The CDR3 nucleotides are TGTGCCAGCTCACCCGGGACAGGGGGGGAGCAGTACTTC.

The chain has TRBV27 and TRBJ1-2, with TRBD1 matching over 10 bases. The CDR3 contains 15 residues. Unmatched junction bases numbered 11, after V lost 5 bases and J lost 8 bases. The germline V gene encodes CDR1 MNHEY and CDR2 SMNVEV (reference sequence). The CDR3 here is CASSPRDGTGDGYTF. The CDR3 region has the DNA TGTGCCAGCAGTCCACGAGACGGGACAGGGGACGGCTACACCTTC.

This chain uses TRBV23-1 with TRBJ2-7, with TRBD1 matching 11 bases. TRBV23-1 belongs to the ORF category, with a function that is uncertain. CDR3 length: 16 residues. The V segment lost 2 bases and the J segment 2 bases; nucleotides outside the gene matches: 5. In DNA form, the CDR3 reads TGCGCCAGCAGTCAAAAGGACAGGGGGCCCACCTACGAGCAGTACTTC. This sequence encodes CASSQKDRGPTYEQYF.

This chain connects TRBV30 to TRBJ1-5; 7 bases are a match to TRBD1. With V trimmed by 1 base and J by 3 bases, 12 bases remained unmatched. CDR1 GTSNPN and CDR2 SVGIG come from the germline V gene (reference sequence). The CDR3 length is 17 residues. The chain's CDR3 is CAWSGRGKGGTNQPQHF. The CDR3 region has the DNA TGTGCCTGGAGTGGCAGGGGGAAGGGAGGAACCAATCAGCCCCAGCATTTT.

The V call is TRBV5-4, the J call TRBJ1-2, with 7 bases identical to TRBD1. With V trimmed by 4 bases and J by 0 bases, 9 bases remained unmatched. The CDR3 extends over 16 amino acids. The germline CDR1 and CDR2 sequences are SGHNT and YYREEE (reference sequence). The CDR3 nucleotides are TGTGCCAGCAGCCCACAGGGACAGCTTACTAACTATGGCTACACCTTC. This gives the protein CASSPQGQLTNYGYTF. The whole variable domain, filled in from reference TRBV5-4 and TRBJ1-2, reads ETGVTQSPTHLIKTRGQQVTLRCSSQSGHNTVSWYQQALGQGPQFIFQYYREEENGRGNFPPRFSGLQFPNYSSELNVNALELDDSALYLCASSPQGQLTNYGYTFGSGTRLTVV.

The chain uses TRBV2 and TRBJ1-5; D call uncertain. The CDR3 has 14 amino acids. V was clipped by 4 bases and J by 0 bases, with 7 bases between them. The germline V gene encodes CDR1 SNHLY and CDR2 FYNNEI. The CDR3 reads CASSADNSNQPQHF. DNA for the CDR3: TGTGCCAGCAGTGCCGACAATAGCAATCAGCCCCAGCATTTT.

The chain carries TRBV20-1 and TRBJ1-2; TRBD1 agrees at 7 bases. V was clipped by 3 bases and J by 3 bases; unmatched bases: 7. This CDR3 comprises 14 residues. Germline V gene sequence: CDR1 DFQATT, CDR2 SNEGSKA (reference sequence). CDR3 residues: CSASAAGGYYGYTF. CDR3 bases: TGCAGTGCTAGTGCGGCAGGGGGTTACTATGGCTACACCTTC.

This chain joins TRBV19 and TRBJ2-3; 9 nucleotides match TRBD2. CDR3 length: 16 amino acids. Germline CDR1 is LNHDA and CDR2 is SQIVND (reference sequence). J lost 4 bases, V lost 0 bases, and 5 bases had no gene match. DNA of the CDR3: TGTGCCAGTAGTATAGAGCTAGCGGGAATCCCAGATACGCAGTATTTT. Translating gives CASSIELAGIPDTQYF.

This sequence joins TRBV28 and TRBJ1-2, with 9 positions matching TRBD1. V shed 4 bases and J 5 bases; nucleotides not matched to a gene: 8. Germline assignment: CDR1 MDHEN and CDR2 SYDVKM. The CDR3 loop spans 15 amino acids. For the CDR3, the DNA is TGTGCCAGCAGTTCCAGTGGGACAGGGATATATGGCTACACCTTC. This gives the protein CASSSSGTGIYGYTF.

This clone was detected only a few times. The rearrangement uses TRBV7-9 and TRBJ2-7; perhaps TRBD1 as D (6 bases). The germline CDR1 and CDR2 sequences are SEHNR and FQNEAQ (reference sequence). Deletions cut 4 bases from V and 2 bases from J, with 12 bases between. This CDR3 has 14 amino acids. In DNA form, the CDR3 reads TGTGCCAGCAGCTCTCCGGGACAAACCTACGAGCAGTACTTC. Translated: CASSSPGQTYEQYF.

The chain couples TRBV2 to TRBJ1-6; maybe TRBD1 (6 bases). The CDR3 runs to 14 residues. The germline gives CDR1 SNHLY, CDR2 FYNNEI. V lost 7 bases to trimming and J lost 6 bases, with 13 bases between them. This chain's CDR3 is CASKGGTPNSPLHF. Written as DNA, the CDR3 is TGTGCCAGCAAGGGTGGGACACCTAATTCACCCCTCCACTTT.

The rearrangement links TRBV7-9 to TRBJ2-2, with D perhaps TRBD1 (5 bases). The CDR3 is made up of 16 amino acids. From germline, CDR1 is SEHNR and CDR2 FQNEAQ (reference sequence). The V gene lost 4 bases and the J gene lost 6 bases, with 18 bases spanning the gap. CDR3 residues: CASSSPVKGFAGELFF. CDR3 DNA: TGTGCCAGCAGCTCCCCGGTAAAGGGGTTTGCCGGGGAGCTGTTTTTT. The complete variable domain, with remaining parts taken from reference TRBV7-9 and TRBJ2-2, reads DTGVSQNPRHKITKRGQNVTFRCDPISEHNRLYWYRQTLGQGPEFLTYFQNEAQLEKSRLLSDRFSAERPKGSFSTLEIQRTEQGDSAMYLCASSSPVKGFAGELFFGEGSRLTVL.

The chain has TRBV2 and TRBJ1-1, with a possible D match to TRBD1 (5 bases). Trimming took off 6 bases at V and 3 bases at J, with 17 bases between the two ends. The CDR3 runs to 15 residues. Germline lookup yields CDR1 SNHLY and CDR2 FYNNEI. CDR3 loop: CASSLLRGYDTEAFF. The CDR3 DNA sequence: TGTGCCAGCAGCCTCCTCCGGGGGTATGACACTGAAGCTTTCTTT.

V gene TRBV10-1 combines with J gene TRBJ1-6; D possibly corresponds to TRBD1 (5 bases). V lost 3 bases, J lost 8 bases, and 14 bases lay in between. The CDR3 is 15 residues long. CDR1 WNHNN and CDR2 SYGVQD come from the germline V gene (reference sequence). The CDR3 loop reads CASSELGEADSPLHF. CDR3 bases: TGCGCCAGCAGTGAACTAGGGGAGGCTGATTCACCCCTCCACTTT.